Detailed here is one T cell receptor (beta chain). Reverse transcription of roughly 0.5 to 1 ug RNA used random hexamers. Each CDR3 protein gets one entry after TCRdb re-called the immunoSEQ multiplex PCR reads with MiXCR. The table lists about 120,000 distinct CDR3 sequences, nearly 95% of them singletons. The CD8+ and CD4+ T cells were isolated magnetically using a negative isolation approach, whereas the TEMRA cells were enriched by FACS. This sample is drawn from a study of CD8 T cells in Susac syndrome. The sample consisted of CD4+ T cells from PBMCs. The receptor was isolated from a human donor in good health.

Here the CDR3 reads CASSLRTYDRLTYEQYF. The CDR3, as DNA: TGTGCCAGCAGCCTCCGGACCTACGACAGGCTTACCTACGAGCAGTACTTC. J is TRBJ2-7 and V is TRBV7-8, with TRBD1 as a possible D gene (6 bases). The germline V gene has CDR1 SGHVS and CDR2 FQNEAQ. The CDR3 spans 17 residues. V lost 5 bases, J lost 2 bases, and 22 bases lay in between.